This T cell receptor beta chain was recorded in a study of T-cell memory formation after mild COVID-19. Background on the study: Clustering of TCRs was largely donor specific.

TCRdb called the 5' RACE reads again in MiXCR, with one record for every CDR3 protein. The sample records about 140,000 distinct CDR3 sequences, 13% to 15% being singletons. The length of the CDR3 is 11 residues. The V end lost 1 base, the J end lost 7 bases, and 5 bases lay between the germline ends. CDR1 SGHAT and CDR2 FQNNGV come from the germline V gene. Sequencing used PBMCs or a T cell subset sorted from them (not recorded which). The J gene is TRBJ2-7, the V gene TRBV11-2; unclear D gene. The TCR sequence derives from an adult woman who had mild COVID-19 (a few samples of this study predate the infection). Cell type and time point are not known. CDR3 loop: CASSLVGEQYF. CDR3 bases: TGTGCCAGCAGCTTAGTTGGTGAGCAGTACTTC.